This T cell receptor beta chain was recorded in a study of CD8 T cells in ankylosing spondylitis. Each CDR3 protein is one row after TCRdb ran MiXCR on the 5' RACE reads. This table holds some 250,000 distinct CDR3 sequences, roughly 25% found once. This clonotype has at least ten counts. The sample was blood, either unsorted or a sorted T cell fraction (not recorded which). The clonotype originates from a male donor with ankylosing spondylitis or in good health (not recorded which).

Written as DNA, the CDR3 is TGTGCCAGCAGTGCCGACATGACCTCCTACGAGCAGTACTTC. Its translation: CASSADMTSYEQYF. The V call is TRBV12-3 or TRBV12-4, the J call TRBJ2-7; D not certain. CDR3 length: 14 amino acids. V shed 5 bases and J shed 0 bases, with 11 bases lying between them.